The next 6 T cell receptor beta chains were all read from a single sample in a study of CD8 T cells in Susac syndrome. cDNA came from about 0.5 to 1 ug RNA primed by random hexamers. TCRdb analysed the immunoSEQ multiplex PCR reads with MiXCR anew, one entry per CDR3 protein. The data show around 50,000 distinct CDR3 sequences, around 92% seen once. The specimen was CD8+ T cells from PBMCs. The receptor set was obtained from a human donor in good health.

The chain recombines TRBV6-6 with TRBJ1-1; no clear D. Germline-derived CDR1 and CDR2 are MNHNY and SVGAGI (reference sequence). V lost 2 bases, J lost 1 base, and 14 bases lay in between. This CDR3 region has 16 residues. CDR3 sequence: CASSYPREGGNTEAFF. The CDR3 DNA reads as TGTGCCAGCAGTTACCCCCGGGAGGGCGGGAACACTGAAGCTTTCTTT.

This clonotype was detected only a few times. The CDR3 nucleotides read TGTGCCAGCAGCTTGGGAGATAGCTCCTACGAGCAGTACTTC. Translated, it gives CASSLGDSSYEQYF. V and J are TRBV5-6 and TRBJ2-7; D ambiguous. Germline loops: CDR1 SGHDT, CDR2 YYEEEE. V lost 0 bases, J lost 0 bases, and 7 bases lay in between. This CDR3 spans 14 amino acids. The full variable domain, completed using reference TRBV5-6 and TRBJ2-7, is DAGVTQSPTHLIKTRGQQVTLRCSPKSGHDTVSWYQQALGQGPQFIFQYYEEEERQRGNFPDRFSGHQFPNYSSELNVNALLLGDSALYLCASSLGDSSYEQYFGPGTRLTVT.

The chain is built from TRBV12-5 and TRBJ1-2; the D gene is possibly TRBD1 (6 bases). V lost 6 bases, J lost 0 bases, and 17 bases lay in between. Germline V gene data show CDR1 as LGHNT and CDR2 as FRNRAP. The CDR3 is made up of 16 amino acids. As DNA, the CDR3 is TGTGCTAGTGGCCACGGGACAACTGAATCTAACTATGGCTACACCTTC. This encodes CASGHGTTESNYGYTF.

CDR3 sequence (DNA): TGTGCCTGGGTATGGGGGGGACGTCCTGCGACAGATACGCAGTATTTT. It translates to CAWVWGGRPATDTQYF. The chain has TRBV30 and TRBJ2-3; 7 bases align to TRBD2. Germline V gene lookup returns CDR1 GTSNPN and CDR2 SVGIG (reference sequence). V was pared by 5 bases and J by 3 bases, with 14 bases of the junction left unmatched. This CDR3 spans 16 amino acids.

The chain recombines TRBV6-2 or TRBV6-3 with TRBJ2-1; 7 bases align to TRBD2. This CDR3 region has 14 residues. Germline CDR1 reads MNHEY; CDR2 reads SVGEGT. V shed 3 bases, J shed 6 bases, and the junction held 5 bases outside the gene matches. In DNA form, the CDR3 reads TGTGCCAGCAGTTATGGCGGGAGACTCAATGAGCAGTTCTTC. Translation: CASSYGGRLNEQFF.

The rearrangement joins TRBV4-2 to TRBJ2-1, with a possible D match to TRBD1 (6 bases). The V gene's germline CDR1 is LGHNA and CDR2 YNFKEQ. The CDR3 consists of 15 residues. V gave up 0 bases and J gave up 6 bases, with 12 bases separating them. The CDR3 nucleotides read TGTGCCAGCAGCCAAGAAGGGGGATCCCCCAATGAGCAGTTCTTC. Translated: CASSQEGGSPNEQFF.